The 8 T cell receptor beta chains below come from one sample, sequenced in a study of blood T cell repertoires in COVID-19. Sequencing used immunoSEQ multiplex PCR; TCRdb keeps in-frame clones, though not all of them. The table has approximately 180,000 clones, about 85% seen once. Sequenced sample: PBMCs or T cells enriched from blood (not recorded which). The receptor set was obtained from a man in his forties who had recovered from COVID-19.

The V gene is TRBV18, the J gene TRBJ1-3, with TRBD1 identical over 7 bases. The CDR3 sequence is 14 residues long. The germline V gene encodes CDR1 KGHSH and CDR2 LQKENI. V lost 3 bases to trimming and J lost 8 bases; unmatched junction nucleotides: 7. The CDR3 protein is CASSPGDSRDTIYF. The DNA of the CDR3 is TGTGCCAGCTCACCCGGGGACAGTCGGGACACCATATATTTT.

The chain joins TRBV30 to TRBJ1-5; D perhaps matches TRBD1 (6 bases). Germline V lookup: CDR1 GTSNPN, CDR2 SVGIG (reference sequence). The CDR3 extends over 15 amino acids. V was clipped by 6 bases and J by 2 bases, with 17 bases between them. The CDR3 sequence: CACTTGGAGNQPQHF. As DNA, the CDR3 is TGTGCCTGCACCACCGGGGGGGCCGGCAATCAGCCCCAGCATTTT.

The CDR3 nucleotides are TGTGCCAGTACTCCGGACAGTATCAATCAGCCCCAGCATTTT. Translated, it gives CASTPDSINQPQHF. The chain joins TRBV19 to TRBJ1-5; weak D call: TRBD1 (6 bases). Germline V gives CDR1 LNHDA, CDR2 SQIVND (reference sequence). The CDR3 length is 14 residues. V gave up 7 bases and J gave up 3 bases, with 13 bases separating them. Supplemented by reference TRBV19 and TRBJ1-5, the full variable domain reads DGGITQSPKYLFRKEGQNVTLSCEQNLNHDAMYWYRQDPGQGLRLIYYSQIVNDFQKGDIAEGYSVSREKKESFPLTVTSAQKNPTAFYLCASTPDSINQPQHFGDGTRLSIL.

The rearrangement joins TRBV11-2 to TRBJ2-1; 13 nucleotides match TRBD2. Germline CDR1 SGHAT, CDR2 FQNNGV. The ends lost 6 bases at V and 9 bases at J; junction bases unmatched: 8. CDR3 length: 15 amino acids. The CDR3 coding sequence is TGTGCCAGCAGTCTACTAGCGGGAGGGCCCGGTGAGCAGTTCTTC. Amino acid sequence: CASSLLAGGPGEQFF. Full variable domain (missing parts from reference TRBV11-2 and TRBJ2-1): EAGVAQSPRYKIIEKRQSVAFWCNPISGHATLYWYQQILGQGPKLLIQFQNNGVVDDSQLPKDRFSAERLKGVDSTLKIQPAKLEDSAVYLCASSLLAGGPGEQFFGPGTRLTVL.

Here the CDR3 DNA reads TGTGCCAGCAGCAAGGGGCGGGATACTGAAGCTTTCTTT. Protein: CASSKGRDTEAFF. The chain uses TRBV21-1 and TRBJ1-1. TRBV21-1 is a pseudogene. CDR3 size: 13 residues.

The chain carries TRBV4-1 and TRBJ1-2; D not resolved. V was trimmed by 0 bases and J by 0 bases, leaving 11 bases between them. The V gene's germline CDR1 is MGHRA and CDR2 YSYEKL. CDR3 length: 16 residues. The CDR3 region has the DNA TGCGCCAGCAGCCAAGAAGGCGGAGTAACTAACTATGGCTACACCTTC. This gives the protein CASSQEGGVTNYGYTF.

V usage is TRBV11-2 and J usage is TRBJ2-5, with TRBD2 as a possible D gene (5 bases). Looked up from germline, CDR1 is SGHAT and CDR2 is FQNNGV. The CDR3 spans 12 residues. Trimming pared 0 bases from V and 8 bases from J, leaving 7 bases between. The CDR3 nucleotides are TGTGCCAGCAGCTTAGATCCGGGAACCCAGTACTTC. It codes for CASSLDPGTQYF.

In this sample, this clone turned up once. V usage is TRBV10-1 and J usage is TRBJ1-5; TRBD1 is a possible D gene (6 bases). Germline CDR1 is WNHNN and CDR2 is SYGVQD (reference sequence). This CDR3 is 14 amino acids long. V dropped 4 bases and J dropped 4 bases, with 11 bases sitting between them. The CDR3 protein is CASSGGGANQPQHF. CDR3 nucleotide sequence: TGCGCCAGCAGTGGGGGGGGCGCGAATCAGCCCCAGCATTTT.